One T cell receptor beta chain is described in this entry. Trimming at V came to 7 bases and at J to 4 bases, leaving 7 bases not matched to a gene. This CDR3 has 15 residues. Germline V gene lookup returns CDR1 MNHEY and CDR2 SMNVEV (reference sequence). This specimen comes from a study of T cell responses to AZD1222 COVID-19 vaccine. This table comes from immunoSEQ multiplex PCR, and its TCRdb copy is limited to in-frame clones, with some not included. Among 180,000 or so clones listed, 94% were seen once. This clonotype was obtained from an adult in good health. The chain is built from TRBV27 and TRBJ2-3; 11 bases agree with TRBD2. Material: peripheral blood, obtained on day 0 of AZD1222 vaccination. The CDR3 spells CASIHTSGRPDTQYF. The CDR3 bases are TGTGCCAGCATCCATACTAGCGGGAGACCAGATACGCAGTATTTT.